This T cell receptor beta chain is drawn from a study of blood T cell repertoires in COVID-19. Looked up from germline, CDR1 is LNHDA and CDR2 is SQIVND (reference sequence). The CDR3 spans 16 residues. The V gene end was trimmed by 2 bases and the J gene end by 9 bases; junction bases not matched to a gene: 10. Per the study methods: Researchers report that nucleated cell counts were estimated from reference gene primer amplification. The table came from immunoSEQ multiplex PCR; TCRdb's copy has only in-frame clones and leaves some out. V and J calls and clone size follow that table, whereas D and trimming were derived from the DNA. The data show 65,000 to 95,000 clones, 85% to 90% seen once.

The V and J genes are TRBV19 and TRBJ1-6; 7 bases align to TRBD1. The sequencing sample was made of peripheral blood. The clonotype was recovered from a man older than 75 with acute or convalescent COVID-19. This CDR3 reads CASSIRADRVGSPLHF. Written as DNA, the CDR3 is TGTGCCAGTAGTATACGAGCCGACAGGGTGGGTTCACCCCTCCACTTT.